Here is one T cell receptor beta chain with its context. Its antigen is not known. Profiling relied on immunoSEQ multiplex PCR, and the TCRdb table lists in-frame clones only, not all of them. The sample yields 140,000 or so clones, 75% to 90% seen once. CDR1 and CDR2 (germline): KGHSH, LQKENI. The CDR3 runs 16 residues. V dropped 8 bases and J dropped 0 bases, with 17 bases sitting between them. The data derive from a study of T cell responses to AZD1222 COVID-19 vaccine. Study-level points and caveats: A mostly white British donor set with more females was recruited, and clonal diversity was possibly underestimated.

The sequencing used peripheral blood, collected on day 0 of AZD1222 vaccination. V usage is TRBV18 and J usage is TRBJ1-5; no firm D call. The sequence came from an adult in good health. The CDR3 loop is CASTRLDIYSNQPQHF. In nucleotides, the CDR3 is TGTGCCAGCACCCGTCTTGATATATATAGCAATCAGCCCCAGCATTTT.